A selection of T cell receptor beta chains follows, all from one sample in a study of blood T cell repertoires in COVID-19. This table comes from immunoSEQ multiplex PCR, and its TCRdb copy is limited to in-frame clones, with some not included. The data hold tens of thousands of clones, with approximately 90% observed a single time. Material for sequencing was peripheral blood. Every receptor here comes from a human donor in a cohort sampled during active COVID-19. CDR3s include the opening cysteine and the closing phenylalanine or tryptophan. Each record gives: CDR3 length, D gene, V gene, CDR3 protein. D genes are given only for firm matches.

15,NA,TRBV18,CASSPDRSAYNEQFF
16,TRBD2,TRBV7-2,CASSPTSGSGYGEQYF
16,TRBD2,TRBV20-1,CSASHGKAGGLDEQFF
16,TRBD2,TRBV4-3,CASSQGGLVLPGELFF
14,TRBD1,TRBV29-1,CSVEDGGQIYEQYF
14,NA,TRBV2,CASSVFTGTDTQYF
14,NA,TRBV6-2/TRBV6-3,CASSDGLGSYEQYF
16,TRBD1,TRBV9,CASSATGGAPGNTIYF
13,NA,TRBV29-1,CSGCQGKGGELFF
12,NA,TRBV5-4,CASSGGVETQYF
15,NA,TRBV2,CASRTGTYSYNEQFF
16,NA,TRBV21-1,CASSKPKGGKADTQYF
15,TRBD1,TRBV15,CATSLEDDRGYEQYF
16,NA,TRBV28,CASSRLGGLSTDTQYF
12,NA,TRBV9,CASSVVEDTQYF
13,NA,TRBV4-3,CASSQYLAYEQYF
14,TRBD1,TRBV4-3,CASSPGTGGFEQYF
14,TRBD1,TRBV7-2,CASSQTRGTQPQHF
14,NA,TRBV11-2,CASSFAGRDNEQFF
14,NA,TRBV19,CASSMGGNQETQYF
16,TRBD1,TRBV7-3,CASSLLPGQGPNEQFF
15,NA,TRBV5-1,CASSFHGEANEKLFF